Presented here are 27 T cell receptor beta chains from one specimen sequenced in a study of OX40 agonist ivuxolimab in advanced cancers. Measured with immunoSEQ multiplex PCR; TCRdb has only the in-frame clones, and not every one. The data contain tens of thousands of clones, roughly 80% of them singletons. The specimen was CD4+ or CD8+ T cells sorted from blood, collected in a trial of the OX40 agonist ivuxolimab. These receptors originate from an adult with an advanced solid tumor such as melanoma, head and neck, liver or kidney cancer.

This chain uses TRBV9 with TRBJ2-3; the D gene is possibly TRBD2 (6 bases). V shed 0 bases and J shed 1 base, with 12 bases lying between them. The V gene's germline CDR1 is SGDLS and CDR2 YYNGEE. There are 16 residues in the CDR3. CDR3 residues: CASSVGVADGTDTQYF. DNA of the CDR3: TGTGCCAGCAGCGTAGGGGTAGCGGACGGCACAGATACGCAGTATTTT.

This rearrangement joins TRBV2 to TRBJ1-5; D unresolved. Per germline, CDR1 SNHLY and CDR2 FYNNEI. The CDR3 consists of 13 residues. The V and J ends lost 8 bases and 0 bases respectively, with 8 bases between them. CDR3 bases: TGTGCCAGCCGGCGGGATAGCAATCAGCCCCAGCATTTT. Protein: CASRRDSNQPQHF.

The chain couples TRBV5-1 to TRBJ2-1, with D tentatively TRBD2 (6 bases). The CDR3 length is 14 residues. Germline CDR1 SGHRS, CDR2 YFSETQ. Trimming shortened V by 4 bases and J by 6 bases, and 14 bases separated the two germline ends. In DNA, the CDR3 is TGCGCCAGCAGCCCCGGACTACCCCCCAATGAGCAGTTCTTC. The encoded protein is CASSPGLPPNEQFF.

The V call is TRBV10-1, the J call TRBJ2-6; TRBD1 matches at 7 bases. The CDR3 loop spans 16 amino acids. The V and J ends lost 11 bases and 0 bases, in that order; junction bases with no gene match: 10. CDR1 and CDR2 (germline): WNHNN, SYGVQD (reference sequence). CDR3 protein: CAGYRDSHSGANVLTF. In DNA form, the CDR3 reads TGCGCCGGCTACCGGGACAGCCACTCTGGGGCCAACGTCCTGACTTTC.

This chain links TRBV27 with TRBJ1-2; 9 bases align to TRBD1. The V gene's germline CDR1 is MNHEY and CDR2 SMNVEV (reference sequence). This CDR3 is built from 13 residues. The ends lost 6 bases at V and 7 bases at J; junction bases unmatched: 6. The CDR3 spells CASRVGQGTGYTF. As DNA, the CDR3 is TGTGCCAGCAGGGTCGGACAGGGGACTGGCTACACCTTC.

This chain's CDR3 is CASSLDRRSEETQYF. The CDR3 nucleotides are TGTGCCAGCAGCTTAGACCGGCGGTCCGAAGAGACCCAGTACTTC. The chain employs TRBV7-2 and TRBJ2-5; unclear D gene. Germline CDR1 is SGHTA and CDR2 is FQGNSA. The CDR3 totals 15 residues. V lost 1 base to trimming and J lost 3 bases, with 12 bases between them.

The chain recombines TRBV21-1 with TRBJ1-5; the DNA was not used to check the table's D call, TRBD1. TRBV21-1 is annotated as a pseudogene. The CDR3 has 15 residues. The CDR3 region is CASSKRQGVDQPQHF. The CDR3 nucleotides are TGTGCCAGCAGCAAAAGACAGGGAGTAGATCAGCCCCAGCATTTT.

For this clone: At one end, the junction sequence differs from germline, possibly due to a read error. The genes are TRBV7-7 and TRBJ2-7; 9 bases are shared with TRBD2. The CDR3 contains 15 residues. CDR1 is SSHAT and CDR2 is FNYEAQ in the germline V gene (reference sequence). Here the CDR3 reads CASSQLSLAGYEQYF. The CDR3, as DNA: TGCGCCAGCAGCCAATTAAGTCTAGCGGGGTACGAGCAGTACTTC.

This chain uses TRBV19 with TRBJ1-1, with D maybe TRBD1 (5 bases). Germline V gives CDR1 LNHDA, CDR2 SQIVND (reference sequence). The CDR3 is 14 residues long. Trimming left V 4 bases short and J 1 base short, with 10 bases between. The chain's CDR3 is CASSTGLGNTEAFF. CDR3 bases: TGTGCCAGTAGTACAGGGTTGGGGAACACTGAAGCTTTCTTT.

The J gene is TRBJ2-5, the V gene TRBV18; TRBD2 matches 9 bases. Germline V lookup: CDR1 KGHSH, CDR2 LQKENI. With V trimmed by 2 bases and J by 4 bases, 8 bases remained unmatched. The CDR3 runs to 16 residues. Here the CDR3 DNA reads TGTGCCAGCTCACCATCGCCTAGCGGGAAAGGAGAGACCCAGTACTTC. Amino acid sequence: CASSPSPSGKGETQYF.

This rearrangement joins TRBV27 to TRBJ2-2; TRBD2 might be the D (5 bases). Germline CDR1 MNHEY, CDR2 SMNVEV (reference sequence). This CDR3 is built from 14 residues. V was cut by 8 bases and J by 4 bases, with 14 bases left in between. CDR3 sequence (DNA): TGTGCCAGCCTCCGGGGTGGAGGCACCGGGGAGCTGTTTTTT. It specifies CASLRGGGTGELFF.

This clone was detected a few times. The rearrangement links TRBV19 to TRBJ2-7; D is ambiguous. The CDR3 consists of 12 residues. The germline V gene has CDR1 LNHDA and CDR2 SQIVND (reference sequence). V was cut by 1 base and J by 3 bases, with 4 bases left in between. This CDR3 is CASSIAVYEQYV. CDR3 DNA: TGTGCCAGTAGTATAGCTGTCTACGAGCAGTACGTC.

A few counts support this clone. This chain joins TRBV11-1 and TRBJ2-1, with D perhaps matching TRBD2 (6 bases). V lost 2 bases and J 7 bases, leaving 12 bases between the germline ends. Per germline, CDR1 SGHAT and CDR2 FQDESV (reference sequence). This CDR3 comprises 14 residues. The CDR3 loop is CASSLMEGFNEQFF. CDR3 coding DNA: TGTGCCAGCAGCTTAATGGAGGGGTTTAATGAGCAGTTCTTC.

The V and J genes are TRBV12-5 and TRBJ2-1, with 10 bases fitting TRBD1. Looked up from germline, CDR1 is LGHNT and CDR2 is FRNRAP. The junction had 4 bases not matched to a gene; V was cut back by 5 bases and J by 3 bases. The CDR3 contains 15 residues. CDR3 DNA: TGTGCTAGTGGTCTGGGACAGGGGATCTACAATGAGCAGTTCTTC. Protein product: CASGLGQGIYNEQFF.

This clone was found once. The chain carries TRBV5-4 and TRBJ2-3; possibly TRBD2 for D (7 bases). This CDR3 comprises 18 residues. V shed 1 base and J shed 0 bases, with 18 bases lying between them. The V gene's germline CDR1 is SGHNT and CDR2 YYREEE (reference sequence). The CDR3 sequence: CASSLQPGASGSTDTQYF. CDR3 coding DNA: TGTGCCAGCAGCTTGCAGCCGGGGGCTAGCGGTAGCACAGATACGCAGTATTTT.

The V gene is TRBV5-4, the J gene TRBJ2-3; 10 bases line up with TRBD1. Germline loops: CDR1 SGHNT, CDR2 YYREEE (reference sequence). With 4 bases clipped from V and 5 bases from J, the junction kept 10 bases outside the gene matches. The CDR3 has 16 amino acids. The CDR3 spells CASSKLGTGVRDTQYF. CDR3 sequence (DNA): TGTGCCAGCAGCAAACTCGGGACAGGGGTGAGAGATACGCAGTATTTT. The full variable domain, its missing parts supplied by reference TRBV5-4 and TRBJ2-3, is ETGVTQSPTHLIKTRGQQVTLRCSSQSGHNTVSWYQQALGQGPQFIFQYYREEENGRGNFPPRFSGLQFPNYSSELNVNALELDDSALYLCASSKLGTGVRDTQYFGPGTRLTVL.

The rearrangement links TRBV5-1 to TRBJ2-3; D remains ambiguous. The germline gives CDR1 SGHRS, CDR2 YFSETQ. Trimming shortened V by 0 bases and J by 5 bases, and 4 bases separated the two germline ends. CDR3 length: 12 residues. The CDR3 spells CASSLVIDTQYF. In DNA, the CDR3 is TGCGCCAGCAGCTTGGTGATAGATACGCAGTATTTT.

For the CDR3, the DNA is TGTGCCATCAGCCTAGCGGGAGCTCCGAGGGATGAGCAGTTCTTC. It codes for CAISLAGAPRDEQFF. The J gene is TRBJ2-1, the V gene TRBV10-3; the match to TRBD2 covers 10 bases. The germline V gene has CDR1 ENHRY and CDR2 SYGVKD. The CDR3 runs to 15 residues. Trimming removed 6 bases from V and 8 bases from J; junction bases left unmatched: 10.

Only a few counts were recorded for this clone. The CDR3 DNA reads as TGTGCCAGCAGCTTAGCAAGCGGAGGCTACCGAGAGACCCAGTACTTC. Residues: CASSLASGGYRETQYF. The chain is built from TRBV13 and TRBJ2-5, with D possibly being TRBD2 (5 bases). From germline, CDR1 is PRHDT and CDR2 FYEKMQ (reference sequence). Trimming stripped 1 base from V and 4 bases from J, with 16 bases between. CDR3 length: 16 amino acids. The full variable domain, with the rest looked up from reference TRBV13 and TRBJ2-5, is AAGVIQSPRHLIKEKRETATLKCYPIPRHDTVYWYQQGPGQDPQFLISFYEKMQSDKGSIPDRFSAQQFSDYHSELNMSSLELGDSALYFCASSLASGGYRETQYFGPGTRLLVL.

The table lists this clone with a count of one. The rearrangement joins TRBV7-9 to TRBJ2-2; no clear D. Trimming cost V 4 bases and J 7 bases, with 7 bases left between them. The CDR3 runs 12 residues. Germline V CDR1 and CDR2: SEHNR, FQNEAQ (reference sequence). CDR3 sequence: CASSWAVGELFF. The DNA of the CDR3 is TGTGCCAGCAGCTGGGCAGTCGGGGAGCTGTTTTTT.

The chain uses TRBV13 and TRBJ1-2; 9 positions agree with TRBD1. The CDR3 length is 19 residues. With 5 bases clipped from V and 6 bases from J, the junction kept 22 bases outside the gene matches. The germline gives CDR1 PRHDT, CDR2 FYEKMQ (reference sequence). DNA for the CDR3: TGTGCCAGCAGCCCCCTGAAGGGACAGGGTCTCGGCGGTCGCAATGGCTACACCTTC. Protein: CASSPLKGQGLGGRNGYTF.

The chain couples TRBV2 to TRBJ1-6, with a possible D match to TRBD1 (6 bases). This CDR3 comprises 14 residues. Trimming left V 8 bases short and J 5 bases short, with 13 bases between. Germline V gene sequence: CDR1 SNHLY, CDR2 FYNNEI. The chain's CDR3 is CASWGTRHNSPLHF. Here the CDR3 DNA reads TGTGCCAGCTGGGGGACACGGCATAATTCACCCCTCCACTTT.

In DNA form, the CDR3 reads TGTGCCAGCAGTACCGACCTTAATTCACCCCTCCACTTT. Protein sequence: CASSTDLNSPLHF. The V call is TRBV6-5, the J call TRBJ1-6; D remains unclear. Per germline, CDR1 MNHEY and CDR2 SVGAGI. V lost 5 bases and J 6 bases, leaving 8 bases between the germline ends. The CDR3 sequence is 13 residues long.

The CDR3 loop reads CASSVADTQYF. For the CDR3, the DNA is TGTGCCAGCAGCGTAGCAGATACGCAGTATTTT. The chain links TRBV9 to TRBJ2-3, with no clear D. Germline loops: CDR1 SGDLS, CDR2 YYNGEE. Between the trimmed V and J ends, which lost 0 bases and 4 bases, there was a span of 0 bases. There are 11 residues in the CDR3.

CDR3 region: CASSYGGSSNQPQHF. The CDR3 DNA sequence: TGTGCCAGCAGTTACGGGGGAAGTAGCAATCAGCCCCAGCATTTT. The chain joins TRBV6-5 to TRBJ1-5, with D maybe TRBD1 (5 bases). CDR3 size: 15 residues. Germline values: CDR1 MNHEY, CDR2 SVGAGI. V was cut by 2 bases and J by 0 bases, with 8 bases left in between.

CDR3 DNA sequence: TGTGCCAGCAGCTTAGATAGAGTAGAGACCCAGTACTTC. This codes for CASSLDRVETQYF. The V call is TRBV11-1, the J call TRBJ2-5; D gene unclear. V was clipped by 1 base and J by 4 bases, with 7 bases between them. Germline V gene data show CDR1 as SGHAT and CDR2 as FQDESV (reference sequence). This CDR3 has 13 amino acids.

The chain links TRBV29-1 to TRBJ2-3; 7 positions agree with TRBD1. This CDR3 contains 14 residues. The junction had 10 bases not matched to a gene; V was cut back by 3 bases and J by 7 bases. Germline V gene lookup returns CDR1 SQVTM and CDR2 ANQGSEA. CDR3 protein: CSVDAGGGQNTQYF. CDR3 DNA sequence: TGCAGCGTTGATGCAGGGGGTGGACAAAATACGCAGTATTTT.